This T cell receptor beta chain stems from a study of Graves' ophthalmopathy and Graves' hyperthyroidism. From germline, CDR1 is DFQATT and CDR2 SNEGSKA (reference sequence). The CDR3 totals 16 residues. V lost 5 bases, J lost 5 bases, and 14 bases stayed unmatched. This clonotype has at least ten counts. Its antigen remains unknown. The study, taken as a whole, reports: For predicting ophthalmopathy progression, the model had 55% to 71% sensitivity and 72% to 75% specificity.

TCR beta CDR3 amplification used RNA transcripts. First-round RT-PCR employed HTBI primers, with a second-round multiplex PCR after it. TCRdb redid the calling of the multiplex PCR reads with MiXCR, one entry per CDR3 protein. The sample carries about 370,000 distinct CDR3 sequences, 15% to 20% recorded once. PBMCs stemmed from over 8.5 ml of fresh peripheral blood. This sequence originates from an adult woman with stable Graves' hyperthyroidism. The chain employs TRBV20-1 and TRBJ2-5; 10 bases are shared with TRBD2. The specimen was peripheral blood. CDR3 nucleotides: TGCAGTGCTTACCCCCTTAGCGGGAGGACGGGGGAGACCCAGTACTTC. Amino acids: CSAYPLSGRTGETQYF.